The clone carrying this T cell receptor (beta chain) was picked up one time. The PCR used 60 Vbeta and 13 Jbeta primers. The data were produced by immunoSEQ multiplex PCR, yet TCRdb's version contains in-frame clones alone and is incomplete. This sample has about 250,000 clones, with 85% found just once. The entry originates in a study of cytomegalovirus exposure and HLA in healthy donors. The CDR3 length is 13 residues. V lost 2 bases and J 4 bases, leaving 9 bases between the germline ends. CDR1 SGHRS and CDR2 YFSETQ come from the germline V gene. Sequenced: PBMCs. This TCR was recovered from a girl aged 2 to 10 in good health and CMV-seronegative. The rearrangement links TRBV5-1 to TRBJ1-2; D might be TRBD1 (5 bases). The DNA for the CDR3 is TGCGCCAGCAGCTTCGAAGGGGCCTATGGCTACACCTTC. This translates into CASSFEGAYGYTF.